The entry below gives a single T cell receptor (beta chain) sequence along with its context. Its antigen is undetermined. TCRdb's copy holds only in-frame clones and misses some; the assay was immunoSEQ multiplex PCR. The sample records millions of clones, about 92% being singletons. The trim removed 5 bases at V and 3 bases at J, leaving 9 bases unmatched. The germline V gene has CDR1 SGHAT and CDR2 FQNNGV. This CDR3 contains 15 residues. The sample originates from a study of shared clonotypes between healthy human individuals. Background on the study: CD4 naive and CD4 memory each took three plates per donor, while CD8 naive took two and CD8 memory one. Overall study findings and caveats: Estimated richness values were generally larger in naive subsets than in memory subsets. Sequencing depth was expected to affect clonotype sharing among donors. Sorted-subset sequencing, rarefaction showed, was incomplete despite large depth.

As defined, naive CD8 cells were CD45RO-negative and positively selected for CCR7, with terminally differentiated effector memory CD45RA+ cells excluded. The sequencing input was naive CD8+ T cells from PBMCs. The chain is built from TRBV11-2 and TRBJ1-2; 7 bases agree with TRBD1. This TCR came from a man between 18 and 29 years old in good health. Some clones in this sample may be carry-over from other donors' samples. The CDR3 bases are TGTGCCAGCAGCCCAGACAGGGTTTTTGACTATGGCTACACCTTC. This gives the protein CASSPDRVFDYGYTF.